This T cell receptor (beta chain) was sequenced for a study of T-cell memory formation after mild COVID-19. V lost 5 bases to trimming and J lost 1 base, with 10 bases between them. In germline, CDR1 is DFQATT, CDR2 SNEGSKA (reference sequence). This CDR3 has 13 amino acids. There are a few counts of this clonotype. Its antigen is unidentified. TCRdb itself ran the 5' RACE reads through MiXCR, one entry per CDR3 protein. The sample carries some 440,000 distinct CDR3 sequences, roughly 23% recorded once. Notes on the study in general: There was a balanced CD4/CD8 profile in clones contracting day 15 to 85, and later expanders leaned CD4+.

Sequencing was carried out using PBMCs or a T cell subset sorted from them (not recorded which). This chain joins TRBV20-1 and TRBJ2-3; D remains unclear. The sequence derives from an adult woman who had mild COVID-19 (a few samples of this study predate the infection). Cell type and time point are not known. CDR3 nucleotides: TGCAGTGCTGAGGTGGATCGCACAGATACGCAGTATTTT. Translating gives CSAEVDRTDTQYF.